Sequencing of this TCR beta chain was carried out in a study of T cell responses to AZD1222 COVID-19 vaccine. Study-level results: Reportedly, nearly half the spike-specific TCRs target unmutated variant regions.

Repertoires were generated with immunoSEQ multiplex PCR, while TCRdb's copy carries only in-frame clones and drops some. This sample has some 100,000 clones, with about 86% found just once. CDR1 SEHNR and CDR2 FQNEAQ come from the germline V gene (reference sequence). The CDR3 consists of 13 residues. V lost 2 bases, J lost 11 bases, and 8 bases stayed unmatched. On this clone itself: Its specificity is not known.

The V gene is TRBV7-9, the J gene TRBJ1-1; 7 bases fit TRBD1. The source is an adult in good health. The source was peripheral blood, collected on day 0 of AZD1222 vaccination. The CDR3 DNA follows: TGTGCCAGCAGCTTAACAGGGGAATCGTGGGCTTTCTTT. Protein sequence: CASSLTGESWAFF.